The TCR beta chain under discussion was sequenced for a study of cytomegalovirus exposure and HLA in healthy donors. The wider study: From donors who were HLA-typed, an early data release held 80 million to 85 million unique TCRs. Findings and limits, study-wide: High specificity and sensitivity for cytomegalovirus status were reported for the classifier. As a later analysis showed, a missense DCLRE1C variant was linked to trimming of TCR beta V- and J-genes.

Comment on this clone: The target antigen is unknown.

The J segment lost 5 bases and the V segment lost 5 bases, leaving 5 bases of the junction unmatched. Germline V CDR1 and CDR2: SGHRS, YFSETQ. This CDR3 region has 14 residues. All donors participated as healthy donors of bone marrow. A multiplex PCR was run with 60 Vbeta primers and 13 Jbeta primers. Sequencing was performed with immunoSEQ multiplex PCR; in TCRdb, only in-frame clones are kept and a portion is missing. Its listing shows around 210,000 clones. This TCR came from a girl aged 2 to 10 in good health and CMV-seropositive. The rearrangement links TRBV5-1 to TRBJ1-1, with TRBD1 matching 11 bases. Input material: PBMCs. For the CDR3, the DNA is TGCGCCAGCAGATCGGGACAGGGGGAGACTGAAGCTTTCTTT. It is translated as CASRSGQGETEAFF. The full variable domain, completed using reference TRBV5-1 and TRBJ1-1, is KAGVTQTPRYLIKTRGQQVTLSCSPISGHRSVSWYQQTPGQGLQFLFEYFSETQRNKGNFPGRFSGRQFSNSRSEMNVSTLELGDSALYLCASRSGQGETEAFFGQGTRLTVV.